The clone carrying this TCR beta chain appeared once. The antigen is not known. This sample stems from a study of T cell responses to AZD1222 COVID-19 vaccine. Findings of the study overall: Two doses of AZD1222 preceded a rise in Spike-specific TCR breadth and depth. Spike was spanned by vaccine-associated CD4 TCRs, which were dominant at 160-218 and 743-854. The donors showed a predominance of white British ancestry and of females, with possible underestimation of clonal diversity.

From germline, CDR1 is MNHEY and CDR2 SMNVEV (reference sequence). V was clipped by 3 bases and J by 0 bases; unmatched bases: 5. The CDR3 is 15 residues long. TCRdb's copy holds only in-frame clones and misses some; the assay was immunoSEQ multiplex PCR. The table has 90,000 to 110,000 clones, roughly nine tenths seen once. The receptor was derived from an adult in good health. Sequencing used peripheral blood, obtained on day 0 of AZD1222 vaccination. J is TRBJ2-7 and V is TRBV27; TRBD1 matches 7 bases. The chain's CDR3 is CASSFYRGSSYEQYF. The CDR3 DNA sequence: TGTGCCAGCAGTTTTTACAGGGGTAGCTCCTACGAGCAGTACTTC.